This passage covers 15 T cell receptor beta chains from one sample sequenced in a study of neurological immune-mediated disorders. TCRdb re-analysed the 5' RACE reads in MiXCR, keeping a single row per CDR3 protein. Counted here are about 50,000 distinct CDR3 sequences, 4.2% occurring once; the ten biggest clones make up around 3%. Sequenced input: PBMCs. These receptors were collected from a man in his fifties or sixties with multiple sclerosis.

This clonotype was found many times. The chain employs TRBV5-1 and TRBJ2-2, with 9 bases identical to TRBD1. The CDR3 has 14 residues. Germline CDR1 reads SGHRS; CDR2 reads YFSETQ. The trim removed 4 bases at V and 10 bases at J, leaving 8 bases unmatched. The CDR3 is CASSPGQGQAELFF. In DNA form, the CDR3 reads TGCGCCAGCAGCCCGGGACAGGGACAGGCGGAGCTGTTTTTT.

This clonotype was recorded at least ten times. The chain recombines TRBV27 with TRBJ2-7; D gene ambiguous. Germline assignment: CDR1 MNHEY and CDR2 SMNVEV (reference sequence). CDR3 length: 12 residues. V was trimmed by 5 bases and J by 3 bases, leaving 8 bases between them. The CDR3 here is CASSPNNYEQYF. CDR3 sequence (DNA): TGTGCCAGCAGTCCCAACAACTACGAGCAGTACTTC.

This clonotype was observed at least ten times. V gene TRBV5-1 combines with J gene TRBJ2-1; perhaps D is TRBD1 or TRBD2 (5 bases each). CDR1 and CDR2 from the germline V gene are SGHRS and YFSETQ. The CDR3 spans 16 residues. V was pared by 0 bases and J by 0 bases, with 10 bases between. Written as DNA, the CDR3 is TGCGCCAGCAGCTTGGGGGGACGGAGCTCCTACAATGAGCAGTTCTTC. As protein: CASSLGGRSSYNEQFF.

This clonotype was recorded at least ten times. The chain recombines TRBV6-2 or TRBV6-3 with TRBJ1-2; D is possibly TRBD1 (5 bases). Germline CDR1 and CDR2: MNHEY and SVGEGT. This CDR3 region has 16 residues. V was pared by 2 bases and J by 2 bases, with 15 bases between. DNA for the CDR3: TGTGCCAGCAGTTACGGGTTAATAGGGGACAACTATGGCTACACCTTC. It encodes CASSYGLIGDNYGYTF.

This clonotype was recorded at least ten times. This chain uses TRBV7-8 with TRBJ2-3; possibly TRBD1 for D (5 bases). CDR3 length: 16 residues. V gave up 5 bases and J gave up 2 bases, with 17 bases separating them. Germline CDR1 is SGHVS and CDR2 is FQNEAQ. In nucleotides, the CDR3 is TGTGCCAGCAGCACATACAGGTTGAGGTCCACAGATACGCAGTATTTT. It codes for CASSTYRLRSTDTQYF.

This clonotype has ten or more counts. This sequence joins TRBV20-1 and TRBJ2-1; 7 nucleotides align to TRBD2. Per germline, CDR1 DFQATT and CDR2 SNEGSKA (reference sequence). There are 13 residues in the CDR3. Trimming removed 7 bases from V and 5 bases from J; junction bases left unmatched: 8. The CDR3 loop is CSDSLALDNEQFF. The CDR3 DNA sequence: TGCAGTGACTCACTAGCGTTAGACAATGAGCAGTTCTTC.

This clonotype was found a few times. One base away lies a much larger clone, so this may be a sequencing read error. The rearrangement joins TRBV20-1 to TRBJ2-1; D is unresolved. Trimming removed 3 bases at V and 8 bases at J, with 8 bases between. Germline V lookup: CDR1 DFQATT, CDR2 SNEGSKA (reference sequence). The CDR3 is 11 residues long. CDR3 coding DNA: TGCAGTGCTAGGAAGGGCCATGAGCAGTTCTTC. Translating it yields CSARKGHEQFF.

This clonotype appeared many times. The chain combines TRBV5-1 with TRBJ2-3, with 7 bases fitting TRBD1. J lost 3 bases, V lost 2 bases, and 9 bases had no gene match. CDR1 and CDR2 from the germline V gene are SGHRS and YFSETQ. The CDR3 contains 16 residues. CDR3 protein: CASSLTGQQPTDTQYF. The DNA for the CDR3 is TGCGCCAGCAGCTTAACGGGACAGCAACCGACAGATACGCAGTATTTT. The full variable domain, with the rest looked up from reference TRBV5-1 and TRBJ2-3, is KAGVTQTPRYLIKTRGQQVTLSCSPISGHRSVSWYQQTPGQGLQFLFEYFSETQRNKGNFPGRFSGRQFSNSRSEMNVSTLELGDSALYLCASSLTGQQPTDTQYFGPGTRLTVL.

For this clonotype: This clone may be a read error of a much larger clone one base away. This rearrangement joins TRBV18 to TRBJ2-3; D is possibly TRBD1 (6 bases). The CDR3 is 14 residues long. CDR1 and CDR2 (germline): KGHSH, LQKENI. The V end was cut by 6 bases, the J end by 5 bases, with 15 bases between. The CDR3 nucleotides read TGTGCCAGCTCTCCGGGAAAGGGGGAAGATACGCAGTATTTT. This encodes CASSPGKGEDTQYF. The full variable domain, completed using reference TRBV18 and TRBJ2-3, is NAGVMQNPRHLVRRRGQEARLRCSPMKGHSHVYWYRQLPEEGLKFMVYLQKENIIDESGMPKERFSAEFPKEGPSILRIQQVVRGDSAAYFCASSPGKGEDTQYFGPGTRLTVL.

The V gene is TRBV15, the J gene TRBJ2-2; 9 bases map to TRBD1. Germline V gene data show CDR1 as LNHNV and CDR2 as YYDKDF (reference sequence). This CDR3 comprises 18 residues. J was trimmed by 6 bases and V by 7 bases; bases with no gene match: 18. CDR3 region: CATTPRYTGQGLSGELFF. CDR3 DNA: TGTGCCACCACCCCCCGGTATACGGGACAGGGACTTTCCGGGGAGCTGTTTTTT. The complete variable domain, with remaining parts taken from reference TRBV15 and TRBJ2-2, reads DAMVIQNPRYQVTQFGKPVTLSCSQTLNHNVMYWYQQKSSQAPKLLFHYYDKDFNNEADTPDNFQSRRPNTSFCFLDIRSPGLGDTAMYLCATTPRYTGQGLSGELFFGEGSRLTVL.

This clonotype was seen many times. CDR3 sequence: CASSTQPGGDYEQYF. CDR3 DNA sequence: TGCGCCAGCAGCACTCAACCCGGGGGCGACTACGAGCAGTACTTC. The V and J genes are TRBV5-1 and TRBJ2-7; D could derive from TRBD1 or TRBD2 (6 bases each). The germline gives CDR1 SGHRS, CDR2 YFSETQ. V was trimmed by 4 bases and J by 3 bases, leaving 17 bases between them. This CDR3 has 15 residues.

This clonotype was counted ten times or more. The V gene is TRBV10-3, the J gene TRBJ1-5; D is perhaps TRBD1 (6 bases). Trimming pared 10 bases from V and 3 bases from J, leaving 10 bases between. This CDR3 region has 12 residues. The germline V gene encodes CDR1 ENHRY and CDR2 SYGVKD. The CDR3 bases are TGTGCCACCGGACAGATCAATCAGCCCCAGCATTTT. Its translation: CATGQINQPQHF.

This clonotype has a count of ten or more. CDR3 nucleotides: TGTGCCAGCAGCTTATTGGGACAGACGAACACCGGGGAGCTGTTTTTT. Its translation: CASSLLGQTNTGELFF. The rearrangement uses TRBV7-9 and TRBJ2-2; TRBD1 aligns across 7 bases. V lost 2 bases to trimming and J lost 0 bases; unmatched junction nucleotides: 3. This CDR3 has 16 residues. CDR1 and CDR2 from the germline V gene are SEHNR and FQNEAQ (reference sequence).

This clonotype was detected ten times or more. V is TRBV3-1 and J is TRBJ2-1; 14 positions agree with TRBD2. After removal of 3 bases from V and 8 bases from J, the junction contained 3 bases not matched to a gene. The CDR3 extends over 15 amino acids. Germline-derived CDR1 and CDR2 are LGHDT and YNNKEL (reference sequence). The CDR3 nucleotides are TGTGCCAGCAGCCAGGGACTAGCGGGGGTTGATGAGCAGTTCTTC. It is translated as CASSQGLAGVDEQFF.

This clonotype was counted at least ten times. The chain carries TRBV10-3 and TRBJ2-3; D is uncertain. The CDR3 runs 12 residues. Deletions cut 7 bases from V and 2 bases from J, with 7 bases between. Germline-derived CDR1 and CDR2 are ENHRY and SYGVKD. The DNA of the CDR3 is TGTGCCATCATCGACGACACAGATACGCAGTATTTT. Its protein is CAIIDDTDTQYF.